This T cell receptor (beta chain) was documented in a study of blood T cell repertoires in COVID-19. Across the whole study: The United States, Italy and Spain supplied acute and convalescent COVID-19 samples.

All enrollees were about 18 to 95 years old and from 24 US areas. Donors of Cohort 3 who recovered were those that had two negative PCRs, clearance, or symptom resolution. The authors' processing: Researchers report that nucleated cell counts were estimated from reference gene primer amplification. Some clones are missing from TCRdb's copy, which holds only in-frame ones; the method was immunoSEQ multiplex PCR. The V and J calls and clone size come from that table; D and trimming were worked out from the DNA. This sample has about 270,000 clones; approximately 92% occur once, and the top ten carry 2% to 2.5%. The length of the CDR3 is 13 residues. The germline V and J ends were trimmed by 4 bases and 0 bases, with 6 bases remaining between them. Germline-derived CDR1 and CDR2 are LNHDA and SQIVND (reference sequence).

The rearrangement uses TRBV19 and TRBJ1-1, with unresolved D. The sample comprised PBMCs or T cells enriched from blood (not recorded which). This TCR derives from a woman under 30 who had recovered from COVID-19. The CDR3 coding sequence is TGTGCCAGTAGTACTACAGTGAACACTGAAGCTTTCTTT. Its protein product is CASSTTVNTEAFF.